This T cell receptor beta chain came from a study of shared clonotypes between healthy human individuals. Concerning this clone: Its antigen remains unidentified. This CDR3 is also generated by other DNA sequences in the sample.

In the authors' workflow: Junction-only sequences produced by ImmunoSEQ had no quality scores, so filtering differed. Clones were read by immunoSEQ multiplex PCR, and TCRdb kept only the in-frame ones, dropping some. V, J and clone size reflect that table, while D and trimming were determined from the DNA. The sample contains around 2.3 million clones, approximately 96% of which appear only once. Findings and limits, study-wide: Incompleteness in sorted-subset sequencing, despite large depth, was shown by rarefaction.

V was clipped by 2 bases and J by 0 bases, with 8 bases between them. From germline, CDR1 is MNHNS and CDR2 SASEGT. The length of the CDR3 is 16 residues. Nashville, Tennessee was home to all donors, each a Caucasian adult. Sequences were obtained from naive CD4+ T cells sorted from blood. Regarding subset: CD45RA+ positively selected. The chain is built from TRBV6-1 and TRBJ1-6; D is uncertain. The sequence was obtained from a man aged 18 to 30 in good health. The CDR3 reads CASSELGSSYNSPLHF. Written as DNA, the CDR3 is TGTGCCAGCAGTGAATTGGGGAGCTCCTATAATTCACCCCTCCACTTT.